A single sample gave rise to the 5 T cell receptor beta chains below, sequenced in a study of cytomegalovirus exposure and HLA in healthy donors. The PCR was carried out with 60 Vbeta primers and 13 Jbeta primers. Sequencing used immunoSEQ multiplex PCR; TCRdb keeps in-frame clones, though not all of them. This sample has around 150,000 clones, with around 80% found just once. Material for sequencing was PBMCs. These receptor sequences come from a man aged 40-49 years in good health and CMV-seropositive.

The chain employs TRBV30 and TRBJ2-7; maybe TRBD1 (7 bases). The germline CDR1 and CDR2 sequences are GTSNPN and SVGIG (reference sequence). V was cut by 3 bases and J by 5 bases, with 29 bases left in between. The CDR3 totals 18 residues. CDR3 region: CAWSATRGGTVRRHEQYF. The DNA for the CDR3 is TGTGCCTGGAGCGCCACGAGAGGGGGGACAGTCCGCCGCCACGAGCAGTACTTC.

The rearrangement joins TRBV7-9 to TRBJ1-1; D is unclear. Trimming removed 3 bases at V and 2 bases at J, with 7 bases between. Germline V gene sequence: CDR1 SEHNR, CDR2 FQNEAQ (reference sequence). CDR3 length equals 13 residues. The CDR3 loop reads CASSFDTNTEAFF. The CDR3 DNA reads TGTGCCAGCAGCTTCGACACTAACACTGAAGCTTTCTTT.

This clone showed up just a few times. The rearrangement links TRBV2 to TRBJ2-4, with 10 bases that match TRBD2. Germline loops: CDR1 SNHLY, CDR2 FYNNEI. V dropped 4 bases and J dropped 7; count of bases not matched to a gene: 10. CDR3 size: 16 residues. CDR3 nucleotide sequence: TGTGCCAGCAGTGTTGGCAGCGGGAGGGCCAGCAACATTCAGTACTTC. It is translated as CASSVGSGRASNIQYF. Looking up the rest from reference TRBV2 and TRBJ2-4 gives the full variable domain: EPEVTQTPSHQVTQMGQEVILRCVPISNHLYFYWYRQILGQKVEFLVSFYNNEISEKSEIFDDQFSVERPDGSNFTLKIRSTKLEDSAMYFCASSVGSGRASNIQYFGAGTRLSVL.

The V and J genes are TRBV4-1 and TRBJ1-6; 11 bases map to TRBD1. Trimming removed 3 bases from V and 7 bases from J; junction bases left unmatched: 17. CDR1 is MGHRA and CDR2 is YSYEKL in the germline V gene. The CDR3 has 20 residues. CDR3 in amino acids: CASSQKQDRGLSVGNSPLHF. The CDR3 DNA sequence: TGCGCCAGCAGCCAGAAACAGGACAGGGGGCTTTCGGTAGGCAATTCACCCCTCCACTTT.

Only a few counts were recorded for this clone. The chain carries TRBV4-3 and TRBJ2-3, with D perhaps TRBD1 (6 bases). Trimming cost V 0 bases and J 6 bases, with 10 bases left between them. The CDR3 has 14 residues. Germline V lookup: CDR1 LGHNA, CDR2 YSLEER. The CDR3 coding sequence is TGCGCCAGCAGCCAAGATCACAGGGCTGATACGCAGTATTTT. As protein: CASSQDHRADTQYF.